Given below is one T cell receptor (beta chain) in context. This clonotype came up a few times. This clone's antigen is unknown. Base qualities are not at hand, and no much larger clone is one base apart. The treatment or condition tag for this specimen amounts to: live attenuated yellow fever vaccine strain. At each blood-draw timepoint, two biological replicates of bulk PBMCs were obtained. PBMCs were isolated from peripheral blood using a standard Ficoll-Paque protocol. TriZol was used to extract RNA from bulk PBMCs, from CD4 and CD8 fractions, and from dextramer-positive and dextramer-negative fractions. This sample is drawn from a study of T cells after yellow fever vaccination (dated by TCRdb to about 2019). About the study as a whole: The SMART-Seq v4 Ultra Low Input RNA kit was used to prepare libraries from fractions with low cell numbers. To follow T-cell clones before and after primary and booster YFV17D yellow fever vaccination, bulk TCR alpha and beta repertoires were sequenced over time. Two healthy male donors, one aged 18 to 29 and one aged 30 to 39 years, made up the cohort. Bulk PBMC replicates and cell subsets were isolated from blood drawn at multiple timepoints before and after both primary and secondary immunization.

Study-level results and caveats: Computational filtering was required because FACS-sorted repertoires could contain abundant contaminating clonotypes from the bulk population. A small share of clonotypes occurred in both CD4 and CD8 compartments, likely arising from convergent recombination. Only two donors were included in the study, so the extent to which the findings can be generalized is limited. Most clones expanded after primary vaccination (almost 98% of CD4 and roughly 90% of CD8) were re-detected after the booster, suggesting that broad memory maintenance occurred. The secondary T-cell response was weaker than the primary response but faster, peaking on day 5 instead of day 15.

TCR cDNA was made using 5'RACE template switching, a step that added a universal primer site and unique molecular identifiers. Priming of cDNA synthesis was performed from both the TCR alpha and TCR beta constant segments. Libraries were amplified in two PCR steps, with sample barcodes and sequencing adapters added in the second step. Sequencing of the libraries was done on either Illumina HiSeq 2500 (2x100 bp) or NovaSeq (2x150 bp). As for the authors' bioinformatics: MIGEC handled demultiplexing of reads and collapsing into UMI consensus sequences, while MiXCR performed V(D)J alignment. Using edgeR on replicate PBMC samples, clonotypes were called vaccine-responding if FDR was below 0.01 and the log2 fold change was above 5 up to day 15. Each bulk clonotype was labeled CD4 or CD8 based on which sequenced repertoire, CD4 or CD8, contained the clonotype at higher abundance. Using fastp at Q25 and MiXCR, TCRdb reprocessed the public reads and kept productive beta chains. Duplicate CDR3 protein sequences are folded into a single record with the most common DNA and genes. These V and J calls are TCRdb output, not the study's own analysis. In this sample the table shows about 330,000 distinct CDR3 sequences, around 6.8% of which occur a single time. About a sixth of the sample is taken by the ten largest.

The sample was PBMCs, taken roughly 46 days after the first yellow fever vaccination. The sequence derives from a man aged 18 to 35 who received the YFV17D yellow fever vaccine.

The CDR3 here reads CASSAAPSGGVLDTQYF. DNA sequence: TGTGCCAGCAGCGCGGCCCCTAGCGGGGGAGTTCTGGATACGCAGTATTTT. The rearrangement joined TRBV5-8 to TRBJ2-3, with 10 bases matching TRBD2. Counted from cysteine to phenylalanine, this CDR3 has 17 amino acids. Of the read, only the CDR3 DNA is kept; its 51 bases are in frame from base 1. CDR1 and CDR2 are drawn from the germline V gene: SGHTS, YDEGEE. Germline trimming: 4 bases from V, 6 bases from J; junction bases outside gene matches: 14. Reference TRBV5-8 and TRBJ2-3 proteins supply the regions before and after the CDR3; the full variable domain is: EAGVTQSPTHLIKTRGQQATLRCSPISGHTSVYWYQQALGLGLQFLLWYDEGEERNRGNFPPRFSGRQFPNYSSELNVNALELEDSALYLCASSAAPSGGVLDTQYFGPGTRLTVL.